Listed below are T cell receptor beta chains from one sample, sequenced in a study of spatial heterogeneity in lung cancer. Via MiXCR, TCRdb re-called the 5' RACE reads, giving one row per CDR3 protein. The sample includes roughly 110,000 distinct CDR3 sequences, roughly 10% of them seen just once. The sample was PBMCs, taken at follow-up. These receptors all stem from a female donor with early-stage non-small cell lung cancer. The CDR3 runs from the conserved cysteine through the conserved F or W. The D gene is left open where the match is weak. Size tells how often a clone was seen (once, few, many) or the class of an expanded clone, and some rows leave it out.

CDR3 protein	CDR3 DNA	J gene	clone size	D gene	V gene
CASSYGQEYNEQFF	TGTGCCAGCAGTTACGGGCAGGAATACAATGAGCAGTTCTTC	TRBJ2-1	few	NA	TRBV6-5
CASSPRVGGEYGYTF	TGTGCCAGCAGTCCCCGGGTAGGGGGCGAATATGGCTACACCTTC	TRBJ1-2	NA	TRBD1	TRBV27
CASNQRGDNEQFF	TGTGCCAGCAACCAGCGGGGGGACAATGAGCAGTTCTTC	TRBJ2-1	NA	TRBD2	TRBV5-6
CASSRLAANTGELFF	TGTGCCAGCAGCCGTCTAGCGGCGAACACCGGGGAGCTGTTTTTT	TRBJ2-2	many	TRBD2	TRBV11-2
CASSVTPRENTIYF	TGTGCCAGCAGTGTTACCCCGAGGGAAAACACCATATATTTT	TRBJ1-3	few	NA	TRBV2
CASSLPARAGIDGELFF	TGTGCCAGCAGTTTACCCGCCAGGGCAGGGATTGACGGGGAGCTGTTTTTT	TRBJ2-2	NA	NA	TRBV28
CASSYSRPGTSVGDTQYF	TGTGCCAGCAGTTATTCTCGCCCCGGGACTAGCGTAGGAGATACGCAGTATTTT	TRBJ2-3	few	TRBD2	TRBV6-5
CATSDWTGLSYEQYF	TGTGCCACCAGTGACTGGACAGGCCTCTCCTACGAGCAGTACTTC	TRBJ2-7	NA	TRBD1	TRBV24-1
CSARYGQETQYF	TGCAGTGCTAGATACGGCCAAGAGACCCAGTACTTC	TRBJ2-5	many	NA	TRBV20-1
CSAGDYGNEQFF	TGCAGTGCCGGGGACTATGGCAATGAGCAGTTCTTC	TRBJ2-1	NA	TRBD2	TRBV20-1
CASSYSSPAGYTF	TGTGCCAGCAGTTACTCAAGTCCGGCTGGCTACACCTTC	TRBJ1-2	NA	NA	TRBV6-2/TRBV6-3
CASSTDRVQNSPLHF	TGTGCCAGCTCAACCGACAGGGTGCAAAATTCACCCCTCCACTTT	TRBJ1-6	NA	TRBD1	TRBV18
CASRRPGGPSAAFF	TGTGCCAGCAGACGCCCAGGGGGCCCCTCGGCAGCTTTCTTT	TRBJ1-1	few	TRBD1	TRBV27
CASSIVTGNYGYTF	TGTGCCAGTAGTATAGTTACAGGGAACTATGGCTACACCTTC	TRBJ1-2	NA	NA	TRBV19
CASSLAGLAGASGANVLTF	TGCGCCAGCAGCTTGGCCGGACTAGCGGGAGCCTCTGGGGCCAACGTCCTGACTTTC	TRBJ2-6	many	TRBD2	TRBV5-1
CASSRGLAGAGELFF	TGTGCCAGCAGTCGGGGACTAGCGGGAGCCGGGGAGCTGTTTTTT	TRBJ2-2	few	TRBD2	TRBV12-3/TRBV12-4
CASSRGQAQETQYF	TGTGCCAGCAGCCGCGGACAGGCGCAAGAGACCCAGTACTTC	TRBJ2-5	NA	TRBD1	TRBV3-1
CASSLDSSGPQHF	TGCGCCAGCAGCTTGGACAGCTCGGGGCCCCAGCATTTT	TRBJ1-5	few	NA	TRBV5-1